This T cell receptor beta chain was identified during a study of blood T cell repertoires in COVID-19. Study background: Samples representing acute and convalescent COVID-19 were sourced from the United States, Italy and Spain. PBMCs, B-cell-depleted T cells, or T cells were the source of the cDNA or gDNA that made up the material.

As originally analysed: Counts of nucleated cells, estimated from reference gene primer amplification, were obtained. Clones were sequenced by immunoSEQ multiplex PCR, and TCRdb holds only the in-frame ones, with some missing. V, J and clone size reflect that table, while D and trimming were determined from the DNA. Among tens of thousands of clones listed, roughly 80% were seen once. The CDR3 is made up of 13 amino acids. In germline, CDR1 is SGHRS, CDR2 YFSETQ. Trimming shortened V by 1 base and J by 4 bases, and 6 bases separated the two germline ends. The receptor comes from a human donor in a cohort sampled during active COVID-19. The rearrangement links TRBV5-1 to TRBJ1-3, with no clear D. Sequencing input: peripheral blood. The CDR3 nucleotides read TGCGCCAGCAGCTTGAGTCAGGGAAACACCATATATTTT. Translated: CASSLSQGNTIYF.